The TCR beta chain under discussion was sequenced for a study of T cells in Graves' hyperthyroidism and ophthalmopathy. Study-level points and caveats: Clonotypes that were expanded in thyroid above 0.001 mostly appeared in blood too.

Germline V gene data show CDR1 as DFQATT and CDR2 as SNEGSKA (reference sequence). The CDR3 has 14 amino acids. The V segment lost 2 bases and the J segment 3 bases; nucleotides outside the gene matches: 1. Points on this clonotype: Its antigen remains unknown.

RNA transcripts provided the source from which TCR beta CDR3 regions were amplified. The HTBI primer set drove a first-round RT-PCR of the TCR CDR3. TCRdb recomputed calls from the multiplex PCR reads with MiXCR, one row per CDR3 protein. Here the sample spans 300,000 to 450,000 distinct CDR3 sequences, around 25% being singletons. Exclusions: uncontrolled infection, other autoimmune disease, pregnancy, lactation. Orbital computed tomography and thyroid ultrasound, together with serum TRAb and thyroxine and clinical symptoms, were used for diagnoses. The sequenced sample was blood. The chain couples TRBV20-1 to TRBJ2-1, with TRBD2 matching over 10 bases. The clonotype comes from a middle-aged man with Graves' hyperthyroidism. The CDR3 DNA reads TGCAGTGCTAGAACTAGCGGGGTCTACAATGAGCAGTTCTTC. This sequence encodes CSARTSGVYNEQFF.